This T cell receptor (beta chain) was obtained from a study of cytomegalovirus exposure and HLA in healthy donors. Germline loops: CDR1 MGHRA, CDR2 YSYEKL. Trimming stripped 1 base from V and 2 bases from J, with 11 bases between. The CDR3 has 15 residues. The study ran its PCR with 60 Vbeta and 13 Jbeta primers. Sequenced by immunoSEQ multiplex PCR; TCRdb stores in-frame clones only, minus some. The sample carries 130,000 or so clones, 84% recorded once. Healthy donors of bone marrow made up the group. On this clone: What it binds is not known. Within the sample, other DNA sequences also encode this same CDR3.

Study conclusions and caveats: Later, TCR association rates were found to vary by HLA locus, highest for DRB1 and lowest for HLA-C. Researchers catalogued some 160 TCR beta chains as cytomegalovirus-associated.

The sequenced material came from PBMCs. The TCR comes from a young woman in good health and CMV-seropositive. The chain couples TRBV4-1 to TRBJ1-1; no clear D gene. This CDR3 reads CASSQGGPSNTEAFF. The CDR3 region has the DNA TGCGCCAGCAGCCAAGGCGGCCCTTCAAACACTGAAGCTTTCTTT.